A single sample gave rise to the 26 T cell receptor beta chains below, sequenced in a study of T cell changes during pregnancy in multiple sclerosis. This table comes from immunoSEQ multiplex PCR, and its TCRdb copy is limited to in-frame clones, with some not included. The sample has some 70,000 clones, 80% to 95% seen once; the top ten hold around 3.5%. The material sequenced was peripheral blood, taken after pregnancy. The receptor source for this set is a female donor in good health, enrolled as a control in a pregnancy study.

This clone occurred once. The chain joins TRBV7-2 to TRBJ2-1, with D perhaps TRBD2 (6 bases). CDR1 SGHTA and CDR2 FQGNSA come from the germline V gene. V was cut by 5 bases and J by 9 bases, with 20 bases left in between. CDR3 length: 15 amino acids. The CDR3 protein is CASSLSPGDRGEQFF. The CDR3 nucleotides are TGTGCCAGCAGCCTCTCCCCGGGGGATAGGGGTGAGCAGTTCTTC.

This chain connects TRBV18 to TRBJ1-2; D is uncertain. The germline V and J ends were trimmed by 3 bases and 6 bases, with 11 bases remaining between them. The germline V gene has CDR1 KGHSH and CDR2 LQKENI. The CDR3 consists of 13 residues. The CDR3 here is CASSPTEGDGYTF. DNA of the CDR3: TGTGCCAGCTCACCCACCGAGGGTGATGGCTACACCTTC.

CDR3 region: CASSIRNGGMNNEQFF. DNA of the CDR3: TGTGCCAGTAGTATTCGGAACGGCGGGATGAACAATGAGCAGTTCTTC. The rearrangement joins TRBV19 to TRBJ2-1; possible D gene TRBD2, 6 bases. Looked up from germline, CDR1 is LNHDA and CDR2 is SQIVND (reference sequence). V shed 3 bases and J shed 5 bases, with 17 bases lying between them. There are 16 residues in the CDR3.

This clone was found once. The genes are TRBV28 and TRBJ1-1; D gene ambiguous. Germline-derived CDR1 and CDR2 are MDHEN and SYDVKM. The CDR3 extends over 15 amino acids. V was trimmed by 3 bases and J by 6 bases, leaving 17 bases between them. The CDR3 reads CASSFQYVRTAEAFF. DNA of the CDR3: TGTGCCAGCAGTTTCCAATATGTCCGAACGGCTGAAGCTTTCTTT.

In this sample, this clone turned up once. The chain joins TRBV19 to TRBJ2-7, with 8 bases that match TRBD1. CDR1 and CDR2 from the germline V gene are LNHDA and SQIVND (reference sequence). The CDR3 extends over 13 amino acids. With V trimmed by 3 bases and J by 5 bases, 3 bases remained unmatched. This CDR3 reads CASSIRGQDEQYF. CDR3 nucleotides: TGTGCCAGTAGTATCAGGGGGCAGGACGAGCAGTACTTC.

On this clone itself: Relative to the germline gene, one junction end is altered; a read error may explain this. The chain combines TRBV7-7 with TRBJ2-5, with D possibly matching TRBD1 (5 bases). The V gene's germline CDR1 is SSHAT and CDR2 FNYEAQ (reference sequence). The CDR3 length is 16 residues. CDR3 sequence (DNA): TGTGCTAGCAGCTTATCCTACTCAGGGATCCAAGAGACCCAGTACTTC. It encodes CASSLSYSGIQETQYF.

The genes are TRBV2 and TRBJ2-7, with a possible D match to TRBD1 (5 bases). CDR1 is SNHLY, CDR2 FYNNEI, per germline. There are 13 residues in the CDR3. V shed 6 bases and J shed 3 bases, with 12 bases lying between them. Written as DNA, the CDR3 is TGTGCCAGCAGCGGGCAGGGCCACTACGAGCAGTACTTC. Translation: CASSGQGHYEQYF.

A few counts support this clone. The chain joins TRBV5-1 to TRBJ2-3; no clear D. V lost 0 bases, J lost 0 bases, and 2 bases lay in between. The CDR3 has 13 residues. Germline values: CDR1 SGHRS, CDR2 YFSETQ. The chain's CDR3 is CASSLASTDTQYF. The CDR3, as DNA: TGCGCCAGCAGCTTGGCGAGCACAGATACGCAGTATTTT.

V gene TRBV28 combines with J gene TRBJ1-1; D is perhaps TRBD1 (6 bases). Germline loops: CDR1 MDHEN, CDR2 SYDVKM. The CDR3 has 15 amino acids. V was pared by 3 bases and J by 3 bases, with 14 bases between. In nucleotides, the CDR3 is TGTGCCAGCAGTTTGCGGGGGGCGTTGGACACTGAAGCTTTCTTT. Its translation is CASSLRGALDTEAFF.

This chain uses TRBV19 with TRBJ1-4; TRBD1 aligns across 7 bases. The CDR3 loop spans 13 amino acids. The V segment lost 4 bases and the J segment 7 bases; nucleotides outside the gene matches: 3. Per the germline V gene, CDR1 is LNHDA and CDR2 is SQIVND (reference sequence). The DNA of the CDR3 is TGTGCCAGTAGTAACAGGGGAAGTGAAAAACTGTTTTTT. This encodes CASSNRGSEKLFF. The whole variable domain, filled in from reference TRBV19 and TRBJ1-4, reads DGGITQSPKYLFRKEGQNVTLSCEQNLNHDAMYWYRQDPGQGLRLIYYSQIVNDFQKGDIAEGYSVSREKKESFPLTVTSAQKNPTAFYLCASSNRGSEKLFFGSGTQLSVL.

The sample holds a few counts of this clone. The chain recombines TRBV4-2 with TRBJ2-3, with TRBD2 matching over 9 bases. The CDR3 is made up of 16 amino acids. Trimming cost V 0 bases and J 6 bases; bases outside gene matches: 7. The germline gives CDR1 LGHNA, CDR2 YNFKEQ. CDR3 protein: CASSQDRAGGGDTQYF. Here the CDR3 DNA reads TGTGCCAGCAGCCAAGATCGGGCGGGAGGGGGGGATACGCAGTATTTT.

The chain recombines TRBV10-3 with TRBJ2-2; D remains unclear. The V gene's germline CDR1 is ENHRY and CDR2 SYGVKD. Trimming shortened V by 6 bases and J by 4 bases, and 3 bases separated the two germline ends. The length of the CDR3 is 11 residues. The CDR3 DNA is TGTGCCATCAGGCGCACCGGGGAGCTGTTTTTT. As protein: CAIRRTGELFF.

In its sample, this clone was seen once. The rearrangement links TRBV14 to TRBJ1-2; a possible D gene is TRBD1 (6 bases). The CDR3 is made up of 14 amino acids. Looked up from germline, CDR1 is SGHDN and CDR2 is FVKESK. Trimming pared 0 bases from V and 7 bases from J, leaving 12 bases between. The CDR3 region is CASSQESRGPGYTF. CDR3 nucleotide sequence: TGTGCCAGCAGCCAAGAAAGCAGGGGCCCTGGCTACACCTTC.

V and J are TRBV18 and TRBJ2-1; TRBD1 agrees at 9 bases. J was trimmed by 7 bases and V by 2 bases; bases with no gene match: 12. The CDR3 consists of 17 residues. The germline V gene encodes CDR1 KGHSH and CDR2 LQKENI. CDR3 in amino acids: CASSPMLLDRGGNEQFF. The CDR3 DNA reads as TGTGCCAGCTCACCAATGTTGTTGGACAGGGGAGGGAATGAGCAGTTCTTC.

This clone was detected only once. This sequence joins TRBV7-3 and TRBJ2-1; 9 bases align to TRBD2. This CDR3 spans 16 amino acids. V shed 5 bases and J 4 bases; nucleotides not matched to a gene: 9. In germline, CDR1 is SGHTA, CDR2 FQGTGA. CDR3 bases: TGTGCCAGCAGCCCCGGGGGCGGGAGGGGTTACAATGAGCAGTTCTTC. As protein: CASSPGGGRGYNEQFF.

This sequence joins TRBV7-2 and TRBJ1-3, with a tentative D call TRBD1 (6 bases). The CDR3 runs 17 residues. Trimming took 5 bases from V and 0 from J, leaving 17 bases between them. From germline, CDR1 is SGHTA and CDR2 FQGNSA. CDR3 sequence reads: CASSQGQGLGSGNTIYF. The CDR3 DNA reads as TGTGCCAGCAGCCAGGGCCAGGGGCTCGGCTCTGGAAACACCATATATTTT.

This chain uses TRBV5-6 with TRBJ2-3, with D possibly matching TRBD1 (6 bases). The CDR3 spans 12 residues. Trimming stripped 7 bases from V and 4 bases from J, with 10 bases between. Germline CDR1 SGHDT, CDR2 YYEEEE. CDR3 protein: CASLGAADTQYF. For the CDR3, the DNA is TGTGCCAGCTTGGGGGCTGCAGATACGCAGTATTTT.

V usage is TRBV18 and J usage is TRBJ2-3, with TRBD2 matching 8 bases. The V gene's germline CDR1 is KGHSH and CDR2 LQKENI. V was clipped by 6 bases and J by 5 bases; unmatched bases: 16. The CDR3 has 17 residues. This CDR3 reads CASSPLRAGLGEDTQYF. The CDR3 nucleotides read TGTGCCAGCTCCCCCCTGAGAGCGGGACTAGGGGAAGATACGCAGTATTTT. Drawing the rest from reference TRBV18 and TRBJ2-3, the complete variable domain is NAGVMQNPRHLVRRRGQEARLRCSPMKGHSHVYWYRQLPEEGLKFMVYLQKENIIDESGMPKERFSAEFPKEGPSILRIQQVVRGDSAAYFCASSPLRAGLGEDTQYFGPGTRLTVL.

The V call is TRBV18, the J call TRBJ2-1, with 11 nucleotides matching TRBD2. This CDR3 comprises 17 residues. In germline, CDR1 is KGHSH, CDR2 LQKENI. The V and J ends lost 2 bases and 3 bases, in that order; junction bases with no gene match: 6. DNA of the CDR3: TGTGCCAGCTCACCAGGGACTAGCGGTCCCTACTACAATGAGCAGTTCTTC. This codes for CASSPGTSGPYYNEQFF.

The genes are TRBV19 and TRBJ1-5, with D possibly TRBD1 on 6 matching bases. Trimming took off 9 bases at V and 4 bases at J, with 19 bases between the two ends. This CDR3 has 15 residues. Germline V lookup: CDR1 LNHDA, CDR2 SQIVND (reference sequence). CDR3 sequence reads: CASSREGQGNQPQHF. CDR3 DNA: TGTGCCAGCTCCCGCGAAGGGCAGGGGAATCAGCCCCAGCATTTT.

The chain couples TRBV19 to TRBJ1-2, with D possibly being TRBD1 (5 bases). The ends were cut back, 5 bases at V and 7 bases at J, with 17 bases in the middle. The CDR3 spans 14 residues. Germline V CDR1 and CDR2: LNHDA, SQIVND (reference sequence). The CDR3 DNA reads TGTGCCAGTAGTGGGGGGGACTCCCCACGTGGCTACACCTTC. Amino acids: CASSGGDSPRGYTF.

The chain is built from TRBV9 and TRBJ2-3; TRBD1 might be the D (6 bases). Germline V CDR1 and CDR2: SGDLS, YYNGEE. With 2 bases removed from V and 6 bases from J, the gap between germline ends came to 13 bases. The CDR3 has 14 residues. Written as DNA, the CDR3 is TGTGCCAGCAGCGTTGAGGACAGAACGGATACGCAGTATTTT. Its translation: CASSVEDRTDTQYF.

The chain has TRBV6-5 and TRBJ1-2; 10 nucleotides match TRBD1. The CDR3 is made up of 15 amino acids. Germline V gene sequence: CDR1 MNHEY, CDR2 SVGAGI. V lost 2 bases to trimming and J lost 4 bases; unmatched junction nucleotides: 4. The CDR3 loop is CASSYRGQGSYGYTF. The CDR3 DNA reads as TGTGCCAGCAGTTACCGGGGACAGGGGAGCTATGGCTACACCTTC.

Points on this clone: Relative to the germline gene, one junction end is altered; a read error may explain this. This sequence joins TRBV6-6 and TRBJ1-4; D not certain. This CDR3 has 14 amino acids. Germline assignment: CDR1 MNHNY and CDR2 SVGAGI (reference sequence). The CDR3 here is CASSYSEALAATHF. In DNA, the CDR3 is TGTGCCAGCAGTTACTCGGAGGCTCTGGCAGCGACCCATTTT.

The chain links TRBV29-1 to TRBJ1-1; 12 bases agree with TRBD1. Looked up from germline, CDR1 is SQVTM and CDR2 is ANQGSEA. V lost 3 bases to trimming and J lost 5 bases; unmatched junction nucleotides: 7. The CDR3 loop spans 15 amino acids. The CDR3 region has the DNA TGCAGCGTTGACCGGGGACAGGGGGCGGGAACTGAAGCTTTCTTT. As protein: CSVDRGQGAGTEAFF.

The chain uses TRBV10-1 and TRBJ1-2, with D hard to call. The V gene's germline CDR1 is WNHNN and CDR2 SYGVQD (reference sequence). The CDR3 is 16 amino acids. The V gene lost 4 bases and the J gene lost 3 bases, with 18 bases spanning the gap. The CDR3 here is CASSGRPSSRDYGYTF. The CDR3 nucleotides read TGCGCCAGCAGTGGGAGGCCTTCTTCTCGGGACTATGGCTACACCTTC.